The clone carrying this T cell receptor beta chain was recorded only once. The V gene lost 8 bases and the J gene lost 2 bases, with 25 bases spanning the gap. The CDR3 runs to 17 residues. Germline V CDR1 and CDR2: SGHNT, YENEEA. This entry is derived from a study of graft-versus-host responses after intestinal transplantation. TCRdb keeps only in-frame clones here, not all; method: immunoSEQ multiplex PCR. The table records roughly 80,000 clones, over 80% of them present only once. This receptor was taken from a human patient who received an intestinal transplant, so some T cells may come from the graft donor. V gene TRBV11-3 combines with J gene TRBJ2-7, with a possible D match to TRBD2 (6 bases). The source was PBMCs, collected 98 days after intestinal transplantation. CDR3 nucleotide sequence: TGTGCCAGCCAATCCCCGTATGTGTCGGGAGTAGCCTACGAGCAGTACTTC. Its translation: CASQSPYVSGVAYEQYF.